These T cell receptor beta chains were read from a single sample in a study of cytomegalovirus exposure and HLA in healthy donors. Sequenced by immunoSEQ multiplex PCR; TCRdb stores in-frame clones only, minus some. The table records about 100,000 clones, approximately 85% of them present only once. Sequencing was performed on PBMCs. These TCRs come from a woman aged 18-29 years in good health and CMV-seronegative. Both conserved end residues are part of each CDR3. Fields, in order: V gene, D gene, CDR3 length, J gene, clone size, CDR3 DNA, CDR3 protein. A D gene is named only where the DNA matches it firmly. The size entry is marked missing in some rows and otherwise reads once, few, many or a size class.

>TRBV20-1|.|10|TRBJ1-1|once
TGCAGTACCTCAGGGAGGGGAGCTTTCTTT
CSTSGRGAFF
>TRBV6-1|.|16|TRBJ1-3|.
TGTGCCAGCAGTGAAGTCGGGGGAACTACTGGAAACACCATATATTTT
CASSEVGGTTGNTIYF
>TRBV7-2|TRBD2|19|TRBJ2-1|.
TGTGCCAGCAGGGGAATGGGGCAGTCGAGCGGGGGGGCCGGCAATGAGCAGTTCTTC
CASRGMGQSSGGAGNEQFF
>TRBV7-3|.|13|TRBJ2-7|.
TGTGCCAGCAGCTTATCCGGTTCCTACGAGCAGTACTTC
CASSLSGSYEQYF
>TRBV5-4|.|14|TRBJ2-7|.
TGTGCCAGCAGCCTCTTAGGAGGGAGCTACGAGCAGTACTTC
CASSLLGGSYEQYF
>TRBV6-5|TRBD1|15|TRBJ2-6|.
TGTGCCAGCAGCCCTACAGGGGATGGGGCCAACGTCCTGACTTTC
CASSPTGDGANVLTF
>TRBV18|TRBD2|15|TRBJ2-1|.
TGTGCCAGCTCACCGGGACTAGCGGGGTCGAATGAGCAGTTCTTC
CASSPGLAGSNEQFF
>TRBV5-1|TRBD1|15|TRBJ1-6|.
TGCGCCAGCAGCTTGGCCGGGACAGTGGATTCACCCCTCCACTTT
CASSLAGTVDSPLHF
>TRBV5-8|.|14|TRBJ1-3|.
TGTGCCAGCAGCTCGACAGGACCTGGAAACACCATATATTTT
CASSSTGPGNTIYF
>TRBV27|TRBD1|14|TRBJ2-7|many
TGTGCCAGCAGTTTCAAAACAGGGGATCACGAGCAGTACTTC
CASSFKTGDHEQYF
>TRBV6-1|.|15|TRBJ2-3|once
TGTGCCAGCAGCTTTATTAGCGGAGGAGGAGATACGCAGTATTTT
CASSFISGGGDTQYF
>TRBV19|.|12|TRBJ2-5|once
TGTGCCAGTATTTCACTCGAAAAGACCCAGTACTTC
CASISLEKTQYF
>TRBV10-3|.|13|TRBJ1-2|.
TGTGCCATCACTGTAAGCCCTAACTATGGCTACACCTTC
CAITVSPNYGYTF
>TRBV9|TRBD2|12|TRBJ2-3|.
TGTGCCAGCGGGGGGGGCACAGATACGCAGTATTTT
CASGGGTDTQYF
>TRBV7-3|.|15|TRBJ2-1|.
TGTGCCAGCAGCCAGGGGGGCCAGTCCTACAATGAGCAGTTCTTC
CASSQGGQSYNEQFF
>TRBV20-1|.|10|TRBJ2-5|.
TGCAGCCCTAGGTCGGAGACCCAGTACTTC
CSPRSETQYF
>TRBV15|TRBD1|15|TRBJ2-7|.
TGTGCCACCAGCGGGAGGACAGGGGGCCTATACGAGCAGTACTTC
CATSGRTGGLYEQYF
>TRBV10-2|.|15|TRBJ1-4|.
TGCGCCAGCAGTGAGCAGGAGGGGATGGGTGAAAAACTGTTTTTT
CASSEQEGMGEKLFF
>TRBV11-3|TRBD2|15|TRBJ2-2|.
TGTGCCAGCAGCTTATTTAGCGGGGTGACCGGGGAGCTGTTTTTT
CASSLFSGVTGELFF
>TRBV7-3|.|16|TRBJ2-1|.
TGTGCCAGCAGTTCGGGCGGGGGCAGGGGCTACAATGAGCAGTTCTTC
CASSSGGGRGYNEQFF
>TRBV7-3|.|14|TRBJ2-2|.
TGTGCCAGCAGCTTATGGTCTAGCTCCGGGGAGCTGTTTTTT
CASSLWSSSGELFF
>TRBV7-6|.|15|TRBJ1-3|.
TGTGCCAGCAGCGTATCAGGGAACTCTGGAAACACCATATATTTT
CASSVSGNSGNTIYF
>TRBV6-1|TRBD1|13|TRBJ2-7|once
TGTGCCAGCAGTGGGACAGGATTCTACGAGCAGTACTTC
CASSGTGFYEQYF
>TRBV2|.|15|TRBJ1-1|.
TGTGCCAGCAGTGAAAGGGACACACTGAACACTGAAGCTTTCTTT
CASSERDTLNTEAFF
>TRBV4-1|.|16|TRBJ1-1|.
TGCGCCAGCAGCCTCGACGGAGGCAGGGGTGCAACTGAAGCTTTCTTT
CASSLDGGRGATEAFF
>TRBV30|TRBD1|13|TRBJ2-5|.
TGTGCGCACCGGGACAGGGGAATGGAGACCCAGTACTTC
CAHRDRGMETQYF
>TRBV27|.|11|TRBJ2-3|.
TGTGCCAGCTGGGGGGCAGATACGCAGTATTTT
CASWGADTQYF
>TRBV6-1|.|15|TRBJ2-7|.
TGTGCCAGCAGGGAACAGGGAAGCCTTTCCTACGAGCAGTACTTC
CASREQGSLSYEQYF
>TRBV5-1|TRBD1|16|TRBJ1-1|.
TGCGCCAGCAGCTTGCGGACAGGGATTCCGAACACTGAAGCTTTCTTT
CASSLRTGIPNTEAFF
>TRBV29-1|.|14|TRBJ1-5|.
TGCAGCGTTGGGGACCGGGGGGGCAATCAGCCCCAGCATTTT
CSVGDRGGNQPQHF
>TRBV4-2|TRBD1|15|TRBJ1-2|.
TGTGCCAGCAGCCAAGGGACAGGCCCAAACTATGGCTACACCTTC
CASSQGTGPNYGYTF
>TRBV7-3|.|15|TRBJ2-1|once
TGTGCCAGCAGCTTAAACGGTCAATTGTACAATGAGCAGTTCTTC
CASSLNGQLYNEQFF
>TRBV5-1|.|12|TRBJ2-1|.
TGCGCCAGCAGCGCCCGACTGGGAGCGCAGTTCTTC
CASSARLGAQFF
>TRBV13|TRBD1|19|TRBJ2-6|once
TGTGCCAGCAGCTTAGTTGTTACGTCCGACAGGGCGGGGGCCAACGTCCTGACTTTC
CASSLVVTSDRAGANVLTF
>TRBV27|.|14|TRBJ1-1|.
TGTGCCAGCAGTTTGAGAGGGATGAACACTGAAGCTTTCTTT
CASSLRGMNTEAFF
>TRBV28|TRBD1|15|TRBJ1-2|.
TGTGCCAGCAGTTCCGGGACAGGGGGCTTGCGTGGCTACACCTTC
CASSSGTGGLRGYTF
>TRBV2|TRBD2|15|TRBJ2-1|.
TGTGCCAGCAGCCCCGGCGCGGGGGGATACAATGAGCAGTTCTTC
CASSPGAGGYNEQFF
>TRBV25-1|.|14|TRBJ1-5|.
TGTGCCAGCAGTGAGCAACAGATCAATCAGCCCCAGCATTTT
CASSEQQINQPQHF
>TRBV25-1|.|13|TRBJ2-3|.
TGTGCCAGCAGTCCAGCAGGCGAAGATACGCAGTATTTT
CASSPAGEDTQYF
>TRBV4-1|TRBD1|15|TRBJ1-5|.
TGCGCCAGCAGCCAAGAGACAGGGGCCTATCAGCCCCAGCATTTT
CASSQETGAYQPQHF
>TRBV14|.|14|TRBJ2-7|.
TGTGCCAGCAGATCTACAGGGCCTCCCTACGAGCAGTACTTC
CASRSTGPPYEQYF
>TRBV4-1|TRBD1|16|TRBJ1-5|.
TGCGCCAGCAGCCAAGCTTCAGGGGGCGCGGGTCAGCCCCAGCATTTT
CASSQASGGAGQPQHF
>TRBV12-5|.|13|TRBJ1-2|.
TGTGCTAGTGGTACCCTCAGACAGTATGGCTACACCTTC
CASGTLRQYGYTF
>TRBV27|.|12|TRBJ1-1|.
TGTGCCAGCAGGCTGTACGCGGGGAAAGCTTTCTTT
CASRLYAGKAFF
>TRBV30|.|14|TRBJ1-1|.
TGTGCCTGGAACCGACCAGGGGTGGGAGACGAAGCTTTCTTT
CAWNRPGVGDEAFF
>TRBV6-1|.|13|TRBJ2-7|.
TGTGCCAGCAGTTGGGACTCTTTTTCCGAGCAGTACTTC
CASSWDSFSEQYF
>TRBV19|TRBD1|15|TRBJ1-2|once
TGTGCCAGTAGTATCCCAGGGGGAGCTAACTATGGCTACACCTTC
CASSIPGGANYGYTF
>TRBV27|.|14|TRBJ1-6|.
TGTGCCAGCAGTCTCCGGGACACCGATTCACCCCTCCACTTT
CASSLRDTDSPLHF
>TRBV7-2|.|15|TRBJ2-7|.
TGTGCCAGCAGCTTCCGAGGTGGCAGTTATTACGAGCAGTACTTC
CASSFRGGSYYEQYF
>TRBV2|TRBD1|15|TRBJ2-5|.
TGTGCCAGCAGGCAACTTGGGACAGTACAAGAGACCCAGTACTTC
CASRQLGTVQETQYF
>TRBV12-5|TRBD1|14|TRBJ2-3|.
TGTGCTAGTGGTCCGCCGACAGGGACAGATACGCAGTATTTT
CASGPPTGTDTQYF